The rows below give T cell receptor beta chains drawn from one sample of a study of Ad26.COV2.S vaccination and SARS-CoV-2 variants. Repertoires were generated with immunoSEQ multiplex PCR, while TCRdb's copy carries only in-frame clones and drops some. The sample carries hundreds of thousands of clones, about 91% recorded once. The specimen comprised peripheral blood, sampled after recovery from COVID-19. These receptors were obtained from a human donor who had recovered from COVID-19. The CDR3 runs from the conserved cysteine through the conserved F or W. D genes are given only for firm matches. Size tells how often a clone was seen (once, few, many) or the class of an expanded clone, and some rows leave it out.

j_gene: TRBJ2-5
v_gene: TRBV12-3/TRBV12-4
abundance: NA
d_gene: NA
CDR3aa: CASSPPGQETQYF
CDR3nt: TGTGCCAGCAGCCCTCCCGGGCAAGAGACCCAGTACTTC

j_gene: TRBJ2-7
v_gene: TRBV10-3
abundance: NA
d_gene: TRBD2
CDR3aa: CAIQAGYEQYF
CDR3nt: TGTGCCATCCAAGCGGGGTACGAGCAGTACTTC

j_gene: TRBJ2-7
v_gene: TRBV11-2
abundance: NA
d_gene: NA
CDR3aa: CASSLGTDTYEQYF
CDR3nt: TGTGCCAGCAGCTTAGGGACAGACACCTACGAGCAGTACTTC

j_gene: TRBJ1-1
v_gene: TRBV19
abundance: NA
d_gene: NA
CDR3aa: CASVKQGLGEAFF
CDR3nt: TGTGCCAGTGTTAAACAGGGATTGGGTGAAGCTTTCTTT

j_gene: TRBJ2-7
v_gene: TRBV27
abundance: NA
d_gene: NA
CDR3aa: CASSPGPTYEQYF
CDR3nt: TGTGCCAGCAGTCCGGGGCCTACTTACGAGCAGTACTTC

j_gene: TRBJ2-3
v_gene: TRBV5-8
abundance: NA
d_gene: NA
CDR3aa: CASSPGRVGQSAGDTQYF
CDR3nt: TGTGCCAGCAGCCCCGGAAGAGTGGGGCAGTCCGCAGGAGATACGCAGTATTTT

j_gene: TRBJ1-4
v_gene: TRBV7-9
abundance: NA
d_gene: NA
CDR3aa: CASSDDRTNEKLFF
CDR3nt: TGTGCCAGCAGCGACGACAGAACTAATGAAAAACTGTTTTTT

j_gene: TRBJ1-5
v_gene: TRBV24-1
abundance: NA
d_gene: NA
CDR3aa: CATSEAGTNQPQHF
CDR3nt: TGTGCCACCAGTGAGGCCGGGACCAATCAGCCCCAGCATTTT

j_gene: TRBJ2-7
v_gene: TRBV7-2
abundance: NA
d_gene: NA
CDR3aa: CASSLDGGSGYEQYF
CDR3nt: TGTGCCAGCAGCCTGGACGGGGGCAGCGGTTACGAGCAGTACTTC

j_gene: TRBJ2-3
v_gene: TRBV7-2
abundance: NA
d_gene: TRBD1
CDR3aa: CASSLRGGEEDTQYF
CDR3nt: TGTGCCAGCAGCTTAAGAGGGGGCGAGGAAGATACGCAGTATTTT

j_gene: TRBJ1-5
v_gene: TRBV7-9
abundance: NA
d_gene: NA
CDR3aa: CASSPSQANQPQHF
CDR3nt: TGTGCCAGCAGCCCAAGCCAGGCTAATCAGCCCCAGCATTTT

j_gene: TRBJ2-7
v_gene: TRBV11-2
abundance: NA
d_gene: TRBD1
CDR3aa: CASSLYPRDRVREQYF
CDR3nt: TGTGCCAGCAGCTTATACCCCCGGGACAGGGTGAGGGAGCAGTACTTC

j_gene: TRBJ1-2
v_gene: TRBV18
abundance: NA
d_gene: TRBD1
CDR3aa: CASSPVGQGADGYTF
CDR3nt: TGTGCCAGCTCACCAGTTGGACAGGGGGCTGATGGCTACACCTTC

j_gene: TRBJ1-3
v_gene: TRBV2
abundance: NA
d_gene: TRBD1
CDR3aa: CASRQTGGSNTIYF
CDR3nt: TGTGCCAGCAGGCAGACAGGGGGCTCGAACACCATATATTTT

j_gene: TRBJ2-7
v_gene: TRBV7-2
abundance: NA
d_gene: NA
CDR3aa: CASRHTGYEQYF
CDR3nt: TGTGCCAGCAGACACACAGGGTACGAGCAGTACTTC

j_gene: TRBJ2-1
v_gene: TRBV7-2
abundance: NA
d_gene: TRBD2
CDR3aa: CASRKKAGGQYNEQFF
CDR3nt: TGTGCCAGCAGAAAAAAAGCGGGGGGGCAGTACAATGAGCAGTTCTTC

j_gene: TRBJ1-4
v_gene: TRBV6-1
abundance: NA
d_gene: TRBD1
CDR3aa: CASSERGQVYEELFF
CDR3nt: TGTGCCAGCAGTGAAAGGGGACAGGTTTACGAGGAACTGTTTTTT

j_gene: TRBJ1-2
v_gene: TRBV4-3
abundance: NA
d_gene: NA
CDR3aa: CASSQMLGNYGYTF
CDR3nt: TGCGCCAGCAGCCAAATGCTGGGAAACTATGGCTACACCTTC

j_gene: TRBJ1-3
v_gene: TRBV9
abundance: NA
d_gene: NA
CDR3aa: CASSVESSGNTIYF
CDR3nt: TGTGCCAGCAGCGTAGAAAGCTCTGGAAACACCATATATTTT

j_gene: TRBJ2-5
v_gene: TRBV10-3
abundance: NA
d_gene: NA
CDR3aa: CAISESSLATETQYF
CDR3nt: TGTGCCATCAGTGAGTCCAGTCTAGCCACGGAGACCCAGTACTTC

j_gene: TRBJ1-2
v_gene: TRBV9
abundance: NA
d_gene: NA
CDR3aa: CASSGYGYTF
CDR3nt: TGTGCCAGCAGCGGATATGGCTACACCTTC

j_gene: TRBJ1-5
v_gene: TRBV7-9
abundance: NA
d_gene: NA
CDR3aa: CASARGGNQPQHF
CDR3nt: TGTGCCAGCGCGCGGGGGGGGAATCAGCCCCAGCATTTT

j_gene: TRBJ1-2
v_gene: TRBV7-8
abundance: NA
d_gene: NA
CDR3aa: CASSRDGFYGYTF
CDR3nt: TGTGCCAGCAGCCGAGACGGGTTCTATGGCTACACCTTC

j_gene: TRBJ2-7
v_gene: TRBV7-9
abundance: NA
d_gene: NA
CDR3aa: CASSFGDGYEQYF
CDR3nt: TGTGCCAGCAGCTTTGGGGACGGCTACGAGCAGTACTTC

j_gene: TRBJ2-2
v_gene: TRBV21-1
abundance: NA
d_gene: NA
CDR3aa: CASSKGPGGYTGELFF
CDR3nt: TGTGCCAGCAGCAAAGGCCCGGGGGGATACACCGGGGAGCTGTTTTTT

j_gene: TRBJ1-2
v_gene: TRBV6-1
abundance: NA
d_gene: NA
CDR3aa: CASSEWGLGGGGYTF
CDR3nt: TGTGCCAGCAGTGAATGGGGCCTGGGGGGTGGCGGCTACACCTTC

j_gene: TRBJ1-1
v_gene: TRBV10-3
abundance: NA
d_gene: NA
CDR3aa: CAISGRETGEAFF
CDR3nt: TGTGCCATCAGTGGGCGTGAGACAGGAGAAGCTTTCTTT

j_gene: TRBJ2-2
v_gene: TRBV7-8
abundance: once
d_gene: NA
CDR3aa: CASSTGTKSGELFF
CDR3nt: TGTGCCAGCAGCACCGGGACAAAGTCCGGGGAGCTGTTTTTT

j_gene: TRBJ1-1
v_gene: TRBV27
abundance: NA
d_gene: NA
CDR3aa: CASTKLQGLNTEAFF
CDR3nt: TGTGCCAGCACCAAATTACAGGGCTTGAACACTGAAGCTTTCTTT

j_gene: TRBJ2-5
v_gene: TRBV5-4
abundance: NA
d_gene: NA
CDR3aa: CASSLGGYQETQYF
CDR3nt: TGTGCCAGCAGCTTGGGTGGGTACCAAGAGACCCAGTACTTC

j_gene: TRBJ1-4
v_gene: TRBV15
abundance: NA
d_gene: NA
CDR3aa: CATSRDGAGNEKLFF
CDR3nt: TGTGCCACCAGCAGAGATGGGGCTGGGAATGAAAAACTGTTTTTT